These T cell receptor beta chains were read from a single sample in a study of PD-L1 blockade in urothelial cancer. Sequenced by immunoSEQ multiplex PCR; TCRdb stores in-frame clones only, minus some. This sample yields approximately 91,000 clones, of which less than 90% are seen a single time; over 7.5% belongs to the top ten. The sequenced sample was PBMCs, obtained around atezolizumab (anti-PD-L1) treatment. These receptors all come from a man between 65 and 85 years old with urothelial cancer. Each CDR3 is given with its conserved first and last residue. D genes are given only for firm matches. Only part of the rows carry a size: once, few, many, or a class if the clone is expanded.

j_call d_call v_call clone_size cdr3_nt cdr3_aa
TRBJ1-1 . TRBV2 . TGTGCCAGCAGTGAGCGGACAACTAACACTGAAGCTTTCTTT CASSERTTNTEAFF
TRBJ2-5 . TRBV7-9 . TGTGCCAGCAGCGCCCGGGTACAAGAGACCCAGTACTTC CASSARVQETQYF
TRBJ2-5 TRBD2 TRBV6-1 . TGTGCCAGCATACTCCCGGGGGGGGAGACCCAGTACTTC CASILPGGETQYF
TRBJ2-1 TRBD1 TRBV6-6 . TGTGCCAGCAGTTACTCAGTCCAGGGGGACAATGAGCAGTTCTTC CASSYSVQGDNEQFF
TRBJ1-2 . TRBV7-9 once TGTGCCAGCAGCTTAGGAGGGGGGGCATTGTACTATGGCTACACCTTC CASSLGGGALYYGYTF
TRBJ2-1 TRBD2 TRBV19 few TGTGCCAGTAGTATGGGGACTAGCGGGGCCAGCTCCTACAATGAGCAGTTCTTC CASSMGTSGASSYNEQFF
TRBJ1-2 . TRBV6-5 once TGTGCCAGCTCGACAGAAAGTTCATATGGCTACACCTTC CASSTESSYGYTF
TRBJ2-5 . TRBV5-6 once TGTGCCAGCAGCTCACAGGGTGTCCAAGAGACCCAGTACTTC CASSSQGVQETQYF
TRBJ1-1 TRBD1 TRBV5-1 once TGCGCCAGCAGCCGGACAGGGGTCACTGAAGCTTTCTTT CASSRTGVTEAFF
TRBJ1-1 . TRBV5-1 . TGCGCCAGCCGGTCGGGGGGAAACACTGAAGCTTTCTTT CASRSGGNTEAFF
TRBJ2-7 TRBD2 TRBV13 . TGTGCCAGCAGCTTAGCCTTCGGGCGGGAGGGCACCGACGAGCAGTACTTC CASSLAFGREGTDEQYF
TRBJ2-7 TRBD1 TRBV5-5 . TGTGCCAGCAGCTTGGGGGACAGGGACTACGAGCAGTACTTC CASSLGDRDYEQYF
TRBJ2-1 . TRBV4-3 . TGCGCCAGCAGCCTTGGAGGGGACAATGAGCAGTTCTTC CASSLGGDNEQFF
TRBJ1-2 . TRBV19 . TGTGCCAGTAGTATAACAAGGGGCGAAGGGGGCTACACCTTC CASSITRGEGGYTF
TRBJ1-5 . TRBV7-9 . TGTGCCAGCAGCCTGGGGGGGGCCTCAGATCAGCCCCAGCATTTT CASSLGGASDQPQHF
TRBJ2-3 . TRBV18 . TGTGCCAGCTCAGCCAGCGGCACAGATACGCAGTATTTT CASSASGTDTQYF
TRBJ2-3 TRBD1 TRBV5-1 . TGCGCCAGCAGCTTGATTGGGACAGCCACTAGCACAGATACGCAGTATTTT CASSLIGTATSTDTQYF
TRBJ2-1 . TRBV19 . TGTGCCAGTAAGGACTCTAGCTCCTACAATGAGCAGTTCTTC CASKDSSSYNEQFF
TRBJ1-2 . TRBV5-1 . TGCGCCAGCAGCTTGGGGCAGGGCCATGGCTACACCTTC CASSLGQGHGYTF
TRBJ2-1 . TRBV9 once TGTGCCAGCAGCGTAGGCAGGGGCTCCTACAATGAGCAGTTCTTC CASSVGRGSYNEQFF
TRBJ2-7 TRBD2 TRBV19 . TGTGCCAGTAGTATAGTCTCTAGCGGGAGGTCCTACGAGCAGTACTTC CASSIVSSGRSYEQYF
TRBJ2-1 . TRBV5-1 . TGCGCCAGCAGCTTGGGCTATTTTCCGAATGAGCAGTTCTTC CASSLGYFPNEQFF
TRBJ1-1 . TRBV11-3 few TGTGCCAGCCGGGGAGGGACTGAAGCTTTCTTT CASRGGTEAFF
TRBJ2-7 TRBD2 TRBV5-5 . TGTGCCAGCAGCTTTGTGGGACTAGCGGACGAGCAGTACTTC CASSFVGLADEQYF